One sample yielded the 32 T cell receptor beta chains listed below, sequenced in a study of beta chain features in type 1 diabetes. Findings and caveats of the study: Across all four CD4+ subsets, people with type 1 diabetes showed modestly shorter TCRB CDR3s.

The investigators reverse transcribed all of the isolated RNA, so they sequenced expressed TCRB transcripts. The table came from immunoSEQ multiplex PCR; TCRdb's copy has only in-frame clones and leaves some out. The sample lists some 350,000 clones, 8% to 10% occurring once. No antigen has been identified for these receptors. The sequencing input was central memory CD4+ T cells from blood. Receptors originate from a man under 40 with type 1 diabetes.

This chain connects TRBV29-1 to TRBJ1-5; the D gene is possibly TRBD1 (5 bases). The CDR3 has 12 residues. In germline, CDR1 is SQVTM, CDR2 ANQGSEA. V was trimmed by 4 bases and J by 5 bases, leaving 9 bases between them. The CDR3 DNA reads as TGCAGCGTTGGGGGCCCTGATCAGCCCCAGCATTTT. Its protein product is CSVGGPDQPQHF.

The table lists this clone with many counts. Germline is not matched at one junction end, which may reflect a read error. The chain employs TRBV7-2 and TRBJ1-5, with D hard to call. The germline V gene encodes CDR1 SGHTA and CDR2 FQGNSA. The CDR3 covers 14 residues. The CDR3 nucleotides read TGTGCCAGCAGTTTAGGGCCCCTAAGTCAGCCCCAGCATTTT. Protein: CASSLGPLSQPQHF.

This clone turned up a few times. The CDR3 nucleotides are TGTGCCAGCAGCCCTAGCGGGAGAAGTACCGGGGAGCTGTTTTTT. This codes for CASSPSGRSTGELFF. The genes are TRBV28 and TRBJ2-2; 10 bases agree with TRBD2. Germline V gene sequence: CDR1 MDHEN, CDR2 SYDVKM. Trimming cost V 6 bases and J 5 bases; bases outside gene matches: 6. The CDR3 is made up of 15 amino acids.

This clone has only a few counts. This chain uses TRBV7-2 with TRBJ1-6; perhaps TRBD1 as D (6 bases). Trimming removed 5 bases at V and 0 bases at J, with 17 bases between. This CDR3 spans 18 amino acids. From germline, CDR1 is SGHTA and CDR2 FQGNSA. The CDR3 sequence is CASSPHGGQSSYNSPLHF. The CDR3 DNA sequence: TGTGCCAGCAGCCCCCATGGGGGGCAAAGCTCCTATAATTCACCCCTCCACTTT.

The rearrangement uses TRBV7-3 and TRBJ2-2; D is ambiguous. V lost 7 bases to trimming and J lost 5 bases, with 14 bases between them. The CDR3 length is 14 residues. The germline V gene encodes CDR1 SGHTA and CDR2 FQGTGA. CDR3 in DNA: TGTGCCAGCAACCTAGGGAAGGGAACCGGGGAGCTGTTTTTT. It encodes CASNLGKGTGELFF.

This clone was seen at least ten times. The CDR3 DNA reads TGCGCCAGCAGCCAGGAGCCGGGACTGAGCCTTAAAAACATTCAGTACTTC. Translating it yields CASSQEPGLSLKNIQYF. The J gene is TRBJ2-4, the V gene TRBV4-1; a weak D match, TRBD2 (6 bases). The CDR3 loop spans 17 amino acids. Germline V CDR1 and CDR2: MGHRA, YSYEKL. The V end was cut by 3 bases, the J end by 4 bases, with 19 bases between.

The chain joins TRBV6-6 to TRBJ2-3; 10 positions match TRBD2. J was trimmed by 2 bases and V by 4 bases; bases with no gene match: 6. This CDR3 is built from 16 residues. Germline assignment: CDR1 MNHNY and CDR2 SVGAGI (reference sequence). Here the CDR3 DNA reads TGTGCCAGCAGTTCCAAGACTAGCGGGCACACAGATACGCAGTATTTT. It translates to CASSSKTSGHTDTQYF.

The sample holds a few counts of this clone. Sequence at one end of the junction differs from germline and may be a read error. V is TRBV6-6 and J is TRBJ2-1; 8 bases line up with TRBD2. Germline V gene sequence: CDR1 MNHNY, CDR2 SVGAGI (reference sequence). The CDR3 sequence is 14 residues long. The CDR3 sequence is CAISTSGSEDEQFF. The CDR3, as DNA: TGTGCCATCAGTACAAGCGGGAGTGAAGATGAGCAGTTCTTC.

The chain combines TRBV10-3 with TRBJ2-3, with TRBD1 matching over 9 bases. Germline V CDR1 and CDR2: ENHRY, SYGVKD. The CDR3 sequence is 14 residues long. V dropped 6 bases and J dropped 2; count of bases not matched to a gene: 3. The CDR3: CAIRSQGATDTQYF. DNA of the CDR3: TGTGCCATCAGGTCACAGGGGGCCACAGATACGCAGTATTTT.

This clone was detected a few times. This chain uses TRBV5-1 with TRBJ2-4; TRBD1 agrees at 7 bases. Germline CDR1 is SGHRS and CDR2 is YFSETQ. The CDR3 is 14 amino acids. V was pared by 3 bases and J by 8 bases, with 8 bases of the junction left unmatched. Here the CDR3 reads CASSSTGAQDIQYF. CDR3 sequence (DNA): TGCGCCAGCAGCTCTACAGGGGCTCAGGACATTCAGTACTTC.

The chain couples TRBV11-2 to TRBJ1-4, with 10 bases fitting TRBD1. Losses at the gene ends were 1 base for V and 7 bases for J; bases not matched to a gene: 12. The germline CDR1 and CDR2 sequences are SGHAT and FQNNGV. The CDR3 extends over 18 amino acids. In nucleotides, the CDR3 is TGTGCCAGCAGCTTAGTCCCTCTCGGGACAGGGGAGAGTGAAAAACTGTTTTTT. Encoded protein: CASSLVPLGTGESEKLFF.

A few counts support this clone. This chain links TRBV5-1 with TRBJ2-5; 10 nucleotides agree with TRBD1. The CDR3 is 16 amino acids. Germline CDR1 and CDR2: SGHRS and YFSETQ. The V gene end was trimmed by 1 base and the J gene end by 4 bases; junction bases not matched to a gene: 7. Written as DNA, the CDR3 is TGCGCCAGCAGCTTGATAGGACAGGGGGAAGGAGAGACCCAGTACTTC. Protein: CASSLIGQGEGETQYF.

DNA of the CDR3: TGTGCCAGCAGGATGGGTGACAATGAGCAGTTCTTC. Translation gives CASRMGDNEQFF. This chain joins TRBV7-2 and TRBJ2-1, with no clear D. The germline CDR1 and CDR2 sequences are SGHTA and FQGNSA. The V gene lost 6 bases and the J gene lost 5 bases, with 8 bases spanning the gap. This CDR3 has 12 residues.

This clone was observed a handful of times. The gene calls are TRBV5-1 and TRBJ1-4, with TRBD1 as a possible D gene (5 bases). The CDR3 has 13 residues. The germline V gene encodes CDR1 SGHRS and CDR2 YFSETQ. The V and J ends lost 0 bases and 8 bases respectively, with 8 bases between them. CDR3 nucleotide sequence: TGCGCCAGCAGCTTGGAGGGGATGGAAAAACTGTTTTTT. Translation gives CASSLEGMEKLFF.

This clone has a handful of counts. DNA of the CDR3: TGTGCCAGCAGCTTAGGTGTGGGGAGCGGGACGAACACCGGGGAGCTGTTTTTT. Translation gives CASSLGVGSGTNTGELFF. V usage is TRBV7-9 and J usage is TRBJ2-2; 7 bases align to TRBD2. Germline V gene lookup returns CDR1 SEHNR and CDR2 FQNEAQ (reference sequence). J was trimmed by 0 bases and V by 1 base; bases with no gene match: 8. This CDR3 spans 18 amino acids.

This clone was recorded many times. The V gene is TRBV5-4, the J gene TRBJ2-1; D not certain. Trimming shortened V by 4 bases and J by 5 bases, and 7 bases separated the two germline ends. From germline, CDR1 is SGHNT and CDR2 YYREEE (reference sequence). The CDR3 has 12 residues. The CDR3 spells CASSRSDNEQFF. The CDR3 DNA is TGTGCCAGCAGCCGATCCGACAATGAGCAGTTCTTC.

This clone was seen a few times. The chain links TRBV5-1 to TRBJ2-7; D is uncertain. CDR3 length: 11 residues. Germline assignment: CDR1 SGHRS and CDR2 YFSETQ. V was shortened by 4 bases and J by 3 bases, with 5 bases between the two germline ends. The CDR3 nucleotides read TGCGCCAGCAGCCCGTTCTACGAGCAGTACTTC. It is translated as CASSPFYEQYF.

This sequence joins TRBV7-2 and TRBJ2-5; TRBD1 agrees at 10 bases. Germline V CDR1 and CDR2: SGHTA, FQGNSA. The CDR3 extends over 16 amino acids. J lost 3 bases, V lost 6 bases, and 10 bases had no gene match. The CDR3 region is CASSLQSGTGEETQYF. The CDR3 DNA reads TGTGCCAGCAGTCTACAGAGCGGGACAGGGGAAGAGACCCAGTACTTC.

This clone was recorded many times. The V call is TRBV18, the J call TRBJ2-1; D is uncertain. CDR1 and CDR2 from the germline V gene are KGHSH and LQKENI. Trimming pared 4 bases from V and 5 bases from J, leaving 12 bases between. This CDR3 contains 14 residues. The CDR3 region has the DNA TGTGCCAGCTCACAGGGCACTGGGGACAATGAGCAGTTCTTC. This translates into CASSQGTGDNEQFF.

This clone showed up just a few times. The chain combines TRBV6-6 with TRBJ1-2; TRBD1 aligns across 8 bases. V was pared by 7 bases and J by 2 bases, with 6 bases of the junction left unmatched. CDR1 is MNHNY and CDR2 is SVGAGI in the germline V gene (reference sequence). The CDR3 is made up of 14 amino acids. CDR3 in amino acids: CASTPGQANYGYTF. The CDR3 nucleotides are TGTGCCAGCACTCCGGGACAGGCGAACTATGGCTACACCTTC.

This chain joins TRBV5-6 and TRBJ1-5; D remains unclear. Per the germline V gene, CDR1 is SGHDT and CDR2 is YYEEEE. The CDR3 extends over 14 amino acids. The germline V and J ends were trimmed by 0 bases and 3 bases, with 7 bases remaining between them. The chain's CDR3 is CASSLGADNQPQHF. In DNA form, the CDR3 reads TGTGCCAGCAGCTTGGGGGCAGACAATCAGCCCCAGCATTTT. The complete variable domain, with remaining parts taken from reference TRBV5-6 and TRBJ1-5, reads DAGVTQSPTHLIKTRGQQVTLRCSPKSGHDTVSWYQQALGQGPQFIFQYYEEEERQRGNFPDRFSGHQFPNYSSELNVNALLLGDSALYLCASSLGADNQPQHFGDGTRLSIL.

With regard to this clone: Other DNA variants within this sample encode the same CDR3. The rearrangement joins TRBV28 to TRBJ1-1; 12 bases agree with TRBD1. The CDR3 sequence is 15 residues long. Losses at the gene ends were 5 bases for V and 2 bases for J; bases not matched to a gene: 3. CDR1 is MDHEN and CDR2 is SYDVKM in the germline V gene. CDR3 DNA: TGTGCCAGCAGTCCGGGACAGGGGGCAAACACTGAAGCTTTCTTT. This sequence encodes CASSPGQGANTEAFF.

This clone was counted a few times. Written as DNA, the CDR3 is TGTGCCAGCAGCTTAGACGCCGTGAGCTATGGCTACACCTTC. Amino acids: CASSLDAVSYGYTF. The gene calls are TRBV7-8 and TRBJ1-2; D is undetermined. The CDR3 consists of 14 residues. Germline values: CDR1 SGHVS, CDR2 FQNEAQ. V lost 1 base and J lost 4, with 10 bases in between.

This clone was counted between two and nine times. The chain combines TRBV19 with TRBJ1-2, with TRBD1 identical over 10 bases. V lost 5 bases and J lost 5; bases outside the gene matches: 8. CDR1 and CDR2 from the germline V gene are LNHDA and SQIVND (reference sequence). The CDR3 runs 15 residues. The CDR3: CASSPRDRGRYGYTF. CDR3 DNA sequence: TGTGCCAGTAGTCCCCGGGACAGGGGCAGGTATGGCTACACCTTC. Full variable domain (rest looked up from reference TRBV19 and TRBJ1-2): DGGITQSPKYLFRKEGQNVTLSCEQNLNHDAMYWYRQDPGQGLRLIYYSQIVNDFQKGDIAEGYSVSREKKESFPLTVTSAQKNPTAFYLCASSPRDRGRYGYTFGSGTRLTVV.

This clone was detected only a few times. The J gene is TRBJ2-2, the V gene TRBV19; no firm D call. V was cut by 4 bases and J by 3 bases, with 9 bases left in between. The germline CDR1 and CDR2 sequences are LNHDA and SQIVND (reference sequence). The CDR3 length is 14 residues. The chain's CDR3 is CASSSPFDTGELFF. The CDR3 nucleotides are TGTGCCAGTAGTAGTCCTTTCGACACCGGGGAGCTGTTTTTT.

V usage is TRBV7-9 and J usage is TRBJ2-6; 7 nucleotides align to TRBD2. The germline gives CDR1 SEHNR, CDR2 FQNEAQ (reference sequence). The V and J ends lost 5 bases and 3 bases, in that order; junction bases with no gene match: 4. The CDR3 length is 15 residues. The CDR3 here is CASSSGTRGANVLTF. In DNA, the CDR3 is TGTGCCAGCAGCAGCGGGACGCGTGGGGCCAACGTCCTGACTTTC.

The sample holds many counts of this clone. Other DNA sequences in the sample encode the same CDR3. The chain has TRBV7-2 and TRBJ1-3, with D possibly being TRBD1 (5 bases). The CDR3 extends over 15 amino acids. Looked up from germline, CDR1 is SGHTA and CDR2 is FQGNSA. Between the trimmed V and J ends, which lost 5 bases and 5 bases, there was a span of 16 bases. CDR3 amino acids: CASSGGLLLRNTIYF. CDR3 DNA: TGTGCCAGCAGCGGGGGACTGCTACTCCGAAACACCATATATTTT.

There are a few counts of this clone. This rearrangement joins TRBV6-6 to TRBJ2-3; TRBD2 agrees at 12 bases. This CDR3 spans 16 amino acids. The germline V gene has CDR1 MNHNY and CDR2 SVGAGI (reference sequence). The V segment lost 6 bases and the J segment 5 bases; nucleotides outside the gene matches: 9. CDR3: CASSQGLAGFRDTQYF. Here the CDR3 DNA reads TGTGCCAGCAGCCAAGGACTAGCGGGATTCCGAGATACGCAGTATTTT.

This chain connects TRBV18 to TRBJ1-4; a possible D gene is TRBD1 (5 bases). The V and J ends lost 8 bases and 3 bases respectively, with 16 bases between them. The CDR3 loop spans 15 amino acids. The germline V gene has CDR1 KGHSH and CDR2 LQKENI. DNA for the CDR3: TGTGCCAGCGCGTCCCAGGGATTATCTAATGAAAAACTGTTTTTT. As protein: CASASQGLSNEKLFF. Drawing the rest from reference TRBV18 and TRBJ1-4, the complete variable domain is NAGVMQNPRHLVRRRGQEARLRCSPMKGHSHVYWYRQLPEEGLKFMVYLQKENIIDESGMPKERFSAEFPKEGPSILRIQQVVRGDSAAYFCASASQGLSNEKLFFGSGTQLSVL.

This clone was seen more than once but under ten times. The chain joins TRBV6-1 to TRBJ2-3; D possibly corresponds to TRBD1 (6 bases). The germline gives CDR1 MNHNS, CDR2 SASEGT. V shed 6 bases and J shed 5 bases, with 18 bases lying between them. The CDR3 consists of 15 residues. CDR3 bases: TGTGCCAGCAGCAATAGGGGACAAAGGGTAGATACGCAGTATTTT. It codes for CASSNRGQRVDTQYF.

The sample holds a few counts of this clone. V is TRBV5-6 and J is TRBJ1-5; D remains ambiguous. The CDR3 length is 12 residues. V lost 2 bases and J 4 bases, leaving 4 bases between the germline ends. The germline gives CDR1 SGHDT, CDR2 YYEEEE. CDR3 loop: CASSFVNQPQHF. The CDR3 DNA is TGTGCCAGCAGCTTCGTAAATCAGCCCCAGCATTTT. The full variable domain, with the rest looked up from reference TRBV5-6 and TRBJ1-5, is DAGVTQSPTHLIKTRGQQVTLRCSPKSGHDTVSWYQQALGQGPQFIFQYYEEEERQRGNFPDRFSGHQFPNYSSELNVNALLLGDSALYLCASSFVNQPQHFGDGTRLSIL.

This clone showed up just a few times. V gene TRBV7-2 combines with J gene TRBJ2-3, with 8 bases aligning to TRBD1. The CDR3 runs 15 residues. V trimming: 7 bases; J trimming: 1 base; junction bases outside the gene matches: 7. Germline lookup yields CDR1 SGHTA and CDR2 FQGNSA. The CDR3 DNA sequence: TGTGCCAGCATCGACAGGGGCTGGGGCACAGATACGCAGTATTTT. Its translation is CASIDRGWGTDTQYF.